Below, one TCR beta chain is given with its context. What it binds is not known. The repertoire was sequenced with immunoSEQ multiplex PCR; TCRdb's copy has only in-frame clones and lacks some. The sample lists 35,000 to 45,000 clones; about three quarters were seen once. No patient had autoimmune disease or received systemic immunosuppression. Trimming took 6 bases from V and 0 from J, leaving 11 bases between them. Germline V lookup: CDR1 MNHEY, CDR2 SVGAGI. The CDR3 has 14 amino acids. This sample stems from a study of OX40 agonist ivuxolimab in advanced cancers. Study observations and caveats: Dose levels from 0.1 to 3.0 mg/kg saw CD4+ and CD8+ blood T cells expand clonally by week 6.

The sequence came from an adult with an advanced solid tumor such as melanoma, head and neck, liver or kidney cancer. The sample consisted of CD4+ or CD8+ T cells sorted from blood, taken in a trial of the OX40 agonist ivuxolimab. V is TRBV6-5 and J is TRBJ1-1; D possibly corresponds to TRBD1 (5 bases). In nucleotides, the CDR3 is TGTGCCAGCAGGAGCCAGACAGTGAACACTGAAGCTTTCTTT. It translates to CASRSQTVNTEAFF.